This TCR beta chain was recorded in a study of T-cell reconstitution after alpha-beta-depleted transplantation in children listed by TCRdb under 2016. Concerning the study at large: Using TCR repertoire profiling, the study followed T-cell immune reconstitution in a quantitative way in children after TCRalphabeta/CD19-depleted allogeneic hematopoietic cell transplantation.

CDR1 and CDR2, per the germline V gene (reference sequence), are LGHDT and YNNKEL. CDR3 length: 14 amino acids, cysteine to phenylalanine. CDR3 DNA only is kept here, 42 bases in frame from base 1. The library came from PCR. Reads for this sample came from an Illumina HiSeq 2500. Molecular barcoding was employed in the preparation of TCR libraries, with unique molecular identifiers being used to normalize TCRbeta repertoire quantification. The raw public reads went through TCRdb reprocessing: fastp at Q25, MiXCR clone calling, in-frame beta chains kept. Duplicate CDR3 protein sequences are folded into a single record with the most common DNA and genes. The sample table records more than 550,000 distinct CDR3 sequences; roughly a tenth of these occur just once. The ten most abundant clones make up around 4% of the sample. Note on this clonotype: Its antigen target is currently unknown. Mismatch with germline at one junction end may stem from a read error.

The TCR originated in a human donor who donated a stem cell graft to a child with acute myeloid leukemia. This specimen was PBMCs from the stem cell graft donor, taken from the stem cell graft. The chain is made from TRBV3-1 and TRBJ2-1; tentative D gene TRBD2, with 5 bases matching. The DNA reads as follows: TGTACCAGCAGCGGACTGGAAGGGCTCAATGAGCAGTTCTTC. This yields the protein CTSSGLEGLNEQFF.